These 30 T cell receptor beta chains share one sample of origin, sequenced in a study of T cells in localized non-small cell lung cancer. Using immunoSEQ multiplex PCR, the repertoire was profiled, and TCRdb retains in-frame clones only, with some absent. This table holds fewer than 950 clones, around 32% found once. Source: lung tumor tissue, taken before any cancer treatment. These receptor sequences come from a female donor over 55 with stage III squamous cell lung carcinoma.

The chain is built from TRBV23-1 and TRBJ1-3; perhaps TRBD1 as D (6 bases). TRBV23-1 is identified as an open reading frame with a role that is uncertain. Deletions cut 1 base from V and 0 bases from J, with 10 bases between. There are 16 residues in the CDR3. In DNA, the CDR3 is TGCGCCAGCAGTCAATTTGGGACATTCTCTGGAAACACCATATATTTT. Translated, it gives CASSQFGTFSGNTIYF.

This clone is classed as large (0.1 to 1%). V gene TRBV11-3 combines with J gene TRBJ2-7; D tentatively fits TRBD1 or TRBD2 (5 bases each). The CDR3 runs to 14 residues. The V gene lost 3 bases and the J gene lost 3 bases, with 12 bases spanning the gap. CDR1 is SGHNT, CDR2 YENEEA, per germline. The CDR3 reads CASSLGLGVYEQYF. The CDR3 bases are TGTGCCAGCAGCTTGGGGCTGGGGGTCTACGAGCAGTACTTC. Full variable domain (rest looked up from reference TRBV11-3 and TRBJ2-7): EAGVVQSPRYKIIEKKQPVAFWCNPISGHNTLYWYLQNLGQGPELLIRYENEEAVDDSQLPKDRFSAERLKGVDSTLKIQPAELGDSAVYLCASSLGLGVYEQYFGPGTRLTVT.

This rearrangement joins TRBV28 to TRBJ1-4; unclear D gene. The germline V and J ends were trimmed by 5 bases and 6 bases, with 16 bases remaining between them. Germline-derived CDR1 and CDR2 are MDHEN and SYDVKM. CDR3 length equals 15 residues. DNA of the CDR3: TGTGCCAGCAGTACCCTCAGCGGACTTGATGAAAAACTGTTTTTT. This translates into CASSTLSGLDEKLFF.

The chain combines TRBV29-1 with TRBJ2-3, with 9 bases identical to TRBD1. V lost 5 bases, J lost 5 bases, and 8 bases stayed unmatched. The V gene's germline CDR1 is SQVTM and CDR2 ANQGSEA. This CDR3 contains 14 residues. CDR3 protein: CSVQDRGDRDTQYF. The CDR3 bases are TGCAGCGTTCAGGACAGGGGCGATAGAGATACGCAGTATTTT.

This rearrangement joins TRBV28 to TRBJ2-1, with a possible D match to TRBD2 (5 bases). Trimming took 6 bases from V and 4 from J, leaving 13 bases between them. This CDR3 region has 14 residues. Per the germline V gene, CDR1 is MDHEN and CDR2 is SYDVKM. CDR3 sequence (DNA): TGTGCCAGCAGCCTCGCTAGCACATACAATGAGCAGTTCTTC. Translated: CASSLASTYNEQFF.

This clone was counted a single time. This sequence joins TRBV10-2 and TRBJ2-1, with a tentative D call TRBD2 (6 bases). Germline V gives CDR1 WSHSY, CDR2 SAAADI. This CDR3 is built from 14 residues. V lost 5 bases and J 5 bases, leaving 13 bases between the germline ends. CDR3 DNA sequence: TGCGCCAGCAGTTTACTAGCAAGGGACAATGAGCAGTTCTTC. As protein: CASSLLARDNEQFF.

By its share, this clone is large. The rearrangement links TRBV6-8 to TRBJ2-3; the D is unclear. Germline V lookup: CDR1 MNHGY, CDR2 SAAAGT. The CDR3 is made up of 13 amino acids. V dropped 4 bases and J dropped 4 bases, with 9 bases sitting between them. CDR3 in amino acids: CASSLIHADTQYF. CDR3 nucleotide sequence: TGTGCCAGCAGTTTGATACACGCAGATACGCAGTATTTT.

This clone has only a few counts. This chain joins TRBV28 and TRBJ1-3; D is perhaps TRBD1 (6 bases). This CDR3 has 16 residues. Trimming removed 7 bases from V and 0 bases from J, with 16 bases in between. CDR1 MDHEN and CDR2 SYDVKM come from the germline V gene. The CDR3 DNA is TGTGCCAGCACTTCCACCGGACAGCTCTCTGGAAACACCATATATTTT. Protein: CASTSTGQLSGNTIYF.

The table lists this clone with a few counts. This rearrangement joins TRBV6-8 to TRBJ1-4; D uncertain. CDR3 length: 15 residues. Trimming cost V 7 bases and J 4 bases, with 16 bases left between them. The germline gives CDR1 MNHGY, CDR2 SAAAGT. CDR3 nucleotides: TGTGCCAGCACCAACCCGGGGAGCTTTAATGAAAAACTGTTTTTT. Its translation: CASTNPGSFNEKLFF.

In its sample, this clone was seen a few times. The V gene is TRBV6-8, the J gene TRBJ2-7; D possibly matches TRBD1 or TRBD2 (5 bases each). Trimming took 5 bases from V and 4 from J, leaving 24 bases between them. The CDR3 has 17 amino acids. Per the germline V gene, CDR1 is MNHGY and CDR2 is SAAAGT. The CDR3 spells CASSPSWGTPKFYEQYF. As DNA, the CDR3 is TGTGCCAGCAGTCCTTCCTGGGGGACGCCTAAATTTTACGAGCAGTACTTC.

The sample holds a few counts of this clone. The chain's CDR3 is CASVPGLAGPRGNEQFF. As DNA, the CDR3 is TGTGCCAGCGTTCCGGGACTAGCGGGCCCCAGGGGAAATGAGCAGTTCTTC. V is TRBV27 and J is TRBJ2-1; 12 positions agree with TRBD2. V dropped 8 bases and J dropped 7; count of bases not matched to a gene: 15. Germline loops: CDR1 MNHEY, CDR2 SMNVEV (reference sequence). This CDR3 region has 17 residues.

This clone was seen only a few times. The V gene is TRBV6-1, the J gene TRBJ2-7; a possible D gene is TRBD2 (5 bases). Germline V CDR1 and CDR2: MNHNS, SASEGT. Between the trimmed V and J ends, which lost 1 base and 0 bases, there was a span of 10 bases. This CDR3 is 15 amino acids long. CDR3 region: CASSEVGESSYEQYF. The CDR3 nucleotides read TGTGCCAGCAGTGAAGTGGGAGAGTCCTCCTACGAGCAGTACTTC.

Relative to its sample, this clone is medium-sized. The V and J genes are TRBV11-3 and TRBJ2-7; 8 nucleotides match TRBD1. CDR3 length: 14 amino acids. V gave up 5 bases and J gave up 3 bases; unmatched junction bases: 6. Germline V gene data show CDR1 as SGHNT and CDR2 as YENEEA. CDR3 nucleotides: TGTGCCAGCAGCCTGACAGGGGTCGTCTACGAGCAGTACTTC. It codes for CASSLTGVVYEQYF.

This clone was detected only a few times. The chain couples TRBV6-8 to TRBJ2-3, with D tentatively TRBD1 (6 bases). V lost 6 bases to trimming and J lost 2 bases, with 18 bases between them. The V gene's germline CDR1 is MNHGY and CDR2 SAAAGT. This CDR3 comprises 16 residues. CDR3 region: CASSVGSGTNTDTQYF. CDR3 DNA sequence: TGTGCCAGCAGCGTTGGGTCCGGGACAAACACAGATACGCAGTATTTT.

The chain uses TRBV18 and TRBJ2-5; no firm D call. Germline lookup yields CDR1 KGHSH and CDR2 LQKENI. V was trimmed by 2 bases and J by 5 bases, leaving 18 bases between them. This CDR3 has 16 residues. CDR3 coding DNA: TGTGCCAGCTCACCAAAGGAACCTATACTGGGGGAGACCCAGTACTTC. Its protein product is CASSPKEPILGETQYF. Full variable domain (missing parts from reference TRBV18 and TRBJ2-5): NAGVMQNPRHLVRRRGQEARLRCSPMKGHSHVYWYRQLPEEGLKFMVYLQKENIIDESGMPKERFSAEFPKEGPSILRIQQVVRGDSAAYFCASSPKEPILGETQYFGPGTRLLVL.

This clone was recorded a few times. The chain joins TRBV9 to TRBJ1-6; a weak D match, TRBD1 (5 bases). The CDR3 totals 15 residues. V dropped 7 bases and J dropped 6 bases, with 17 bases sitting between them. The germline V gene has CDR1 SGDLS and CDR2 YYNGEE. CDR3 sequence (DNA): TGTGCCAGCTCACACGGGGGTCAACTTAATTCACCCCTCCACTTT. Translated: CASSHGGQLNSPLHF.

In regard to this clone: At least one nucleotide is ambiguous or was not read, and the resulting amino acid is denoted X. This chain links TRBV19 with TRBJ1-5; 8 bases line up with TRBD1. CDR1 is LNHDA and CDR2 is SQIVND in the germline V gene (reference sequence). V lost 4 bases to trimming and J lost 4 bases; unmatched junction nucleotides: 12. The CDR3 loop spans 17 amino acids. DNA for the CDR3: TGTGCCAGTAGTACAAACGGACAGGGRAAAGGAAATCAGCCCCAGCATTTT. Amino acids: CASSTNGQXKGNQPQHF. The whole CDR3 region reads CASSTNGQGKGNQPQHF.

The chain links TRBV28 to TRBJ2-3; 11 bases are a match to TRBD2. Germline lookup yields CDR1 MDHEN and CDR2 SYDVKM. V lost 4 bases to trimming and J lost 3 bases; unmatched junction nucleotides: 6. The CDR3 loop spans 16 amino acids. The CDR3 spells CASSSETSGVTDTQYF. CDR3 DNA sequence: TGTGCCAGCAGTTCCGAGACTAGCGGGGTAACAGATACGCAGTATTTT.

By proportion, this clone is large. This chain uses TRBV19 with TRBJ1-5, with D perhaps matching TRBD1 (5 bases). V was pared by 4 bases and J by 4 bases, with 11 bases between. The CDR3 length is 14 residues. Germline values: CDR1 LNHDA, CDR2 SQIVND (reference sequence). Here the CDR3 reads CASSRSGANQPQHF. Here the CDR3 DNA reads TGTGCCAGTAGTAGGAGCGGGGCGAATCAGCCCCAGCATTTT.

This clone was recorded a few times. V and J are TRBV6-8 and TRBJ2-3; D is perhaps TRBD1 or TRBD2 (5 bases each). Germline CDR1 MNHGY, CDR2 SAAAGT. Trimming cost V 4 bases and J 4 bases, with 12 bases left between them. The CDR3 length is 14 residues. CDR3 amino acids: CASSWGSEADTQYF. DNA of the CDR3: TGTGCCAGCAGTTGGGGGAGTGAGGCAGATACGCAGTATTTT.

The chain combines TRBV10-2 with TRBJ1-5; D uncertain. The CDR3 is 12 amino acids. Germline V CDR1 and CDR2: WSHSY, SAAADI. The V and J ends lost 0 bases and 7 bases respectively, with 4 bases between them. CDR3 in amino acids: CASSESRQPQHF. As DNA, the CDR3 is TGCGCCAGCAGTGAGTCTCGGCAGCCCCAGCATTTT.

This clone was seen a handful of times. The J gene is TRBJ2-4, the V gene TRBV28; D gene uncertain. Germline CDR1 and CDR2: MDHEN and SYDVKM. Trimming left V 2 bases short and J 0 bases short, with 8 bases between. CDR3 length: 15 residues. In nucleotides, the CDR3 is TGTGCCAGCAGTTTACAATCACTAGCCAAAAACATTCAGTACTTC. Translation: CASSLQSLAKNIQYF.

The gene calls are TRBV28 and TRBJ1-6, with D maybe TRBD1 (6 bases). From germline, CDR1 is MDHEN and CDR2 SYDVKM. The V and J ends lost 7 bases and 5 bases respectively, with 15 bases between them. CDR3 length: 15 residues. The CDR3 DNA follows: TGTGCCAGCAAGGGGACACCCTGGGATAATTCACCCCTCCACTTT. Amino acids: CASKGTPWDNSPLHF. Variable domain in full (rest from reference TRBV28 and TRBJ1-6): DVKVTQSSRYLVKRTGEKVFLECVQDMDHENMFWYRQDPGLGLRLIYFSYDVKMKEKGDIPEGYSVSREKKERFSLILESASTNQTSMYLCASKGTPWDNSPLHFGNGTRLTVT.

By share of the sample, this clone is medium-sized. This chain connects TRBV11-3 to TRBJ2-6; D unclear. In germline, CDR1 is SGHNT, CDR2 YENEEA. This CDR3 is built from 14 residues. The germline V and J ends were trimmed by 1 base and 3 bases, with 4 bases remaining between them. CDR3 protein: CASSLVLGANVLTF. CDR3 in DNA: TGTGCCAGCAGCTTAGTCCTTGGGGCCAACGTCCTGACTTTC.

The chain carries TRBV18 and TRBJ2-2; weak D call: TRBD1 (6 bases). This CDR3 contains 16 residues. Trimming stripped 3 bases from V and 0 bases from J, with 11 bases between. Germline CDR1 reads KGHSH; CDR2 reads LQKENI. The CDR3 DNA reads as TGTGCCAGCTCACCCCGGGACAAACCGAACACCGGGGAGCTGTTTTTT. Translating it yields CASSPRDKPNTGELFF.

Sample share makes this clone medium-sized. This chain connects TRBV11-3 to TRBJ1-5; 7 nucleotides line up with TRBD1. Germline loops: CDR1 SGHNT, CDR2 YENEEA. The ends lost 3 bases at V and 7 bases at J; junction bases unmatched: 6. This CDR3 spans 14 amino acids. The CDR3 spells CASSLEGGDQPQHF. The CDR3 DNA sequence: TGTGCCAGCAGCTTGGAAGGGGGCGACCAGCCCCAGCATTTT.

This clone was seen more than once but under ten times. The rearrangement links TRBV1 to TRBJ2-7; TRBD1, the table's D call, lacks a check against the DNA. TRBV1 is a pseudogene. The CDR3 has 14 residues. This chain's CDR3 is CASSPRDRASEQYF. The CDR3 nucleotides are TGCGCCAGCAGCCCCCGGGACAGGGCCTCCGAGCAGTACTTC.

J is TRBJ2-5 and V is TRBV18; 10 bases align to TRBD2. In germline, CDR1 is KGHSH, CDR2 LQKENI. The CDR3 has 15 amino acids. The V and J ends lost 3 bases and 3 bases, in that order; junction bases with no gene match: 4. CDR3: CASSPLAGDKETQYF. The CDR3 DNA is TGTGCCAGCTCACCGCTAGCGGGGGATAAAGAGACCCAGTACTTC.

The table lists this clone with a few counts. J is TRBJ1-3 and V is TRBV30; D ambiguous. Between the trimmed V and J ends, which lost 1 base and 4 bases, there was a span of 11 bases. This CDR3 is built from 14 residues. Germline assignment: CDR1 GTSNPN and CDR2 SVGIG (reference sequence). CDR3 in amino acids: CAWSARVEGNTIYF. CDR3 coding DNA: TGTGCCTGGAGTGCCCGAGTAGAGGGAAACACCATATATTTT.

This clone appeared once. J is TRBJ2-5 and V is TRBV18; the D call may be TRBD1 or TRBD2 (5 bases each). The ends were cut back, 2 bases at V and 5 bases at J, with 9 bases in the middle. This CDR3 spans 13 amino acids. Germline V gene lookup returns CDR1 KGHSH and CDR2 LQKENI. The chain's CDR3 is CASSPMGEETQYF. The DNA of the CDR3 is TGTGCCAGCTCACCAATGGGGGAGGAGACCCAGTACTTC.